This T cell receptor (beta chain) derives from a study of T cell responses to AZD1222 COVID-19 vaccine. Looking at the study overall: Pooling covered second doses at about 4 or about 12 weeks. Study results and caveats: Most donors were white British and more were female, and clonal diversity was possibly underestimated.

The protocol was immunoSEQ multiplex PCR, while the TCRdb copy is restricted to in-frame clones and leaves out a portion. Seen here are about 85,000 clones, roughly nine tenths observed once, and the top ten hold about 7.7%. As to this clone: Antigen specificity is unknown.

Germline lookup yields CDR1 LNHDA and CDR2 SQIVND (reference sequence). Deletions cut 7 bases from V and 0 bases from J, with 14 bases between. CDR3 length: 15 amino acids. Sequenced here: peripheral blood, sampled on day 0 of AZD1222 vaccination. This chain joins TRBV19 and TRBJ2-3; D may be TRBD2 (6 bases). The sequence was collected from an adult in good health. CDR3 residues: CASNPRLESTDTQYF. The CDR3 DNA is TGTGCCAGTAACCCTCGACTAGAAAGCACAGATACGCAGTATTTT.